This T cell receptor beta chain was identified in a study of blood T cell repertoires in COVID-19. The wider study: The origin of the acute and convalescent COVID-19 samples was the United States, Italy and Spain. T cells, B-cell-depleted T cells, or PBMCs provided the cDNA or gDNA that served as material.

The authors' processing: Researchers report that nucleated cell counts were estimated from reference gene primer amplification. Only in-frame clones appear in the TCRdb table, and some are missing; sequencing was by immunoSEQ multiplex PCR. V, J and clone size derive from that table, while D and trimming were established from the DNA sequence. Here the sample spans under 120,000 clones, around 91% being singletons. This clone has just one count. This CDR3 region has 13 residues. Trimming cost V 6 bases and J 0 bases; bases outside gene matches: 3. Germline V gene lookup returns CDR1 SQVTM and CDR2 ANQGSEA.

Material: peripheral blood. This TCR derives from a woman older than 75 with acute or convalescent COVID-19. The chain combines TRBV29-1 with TRBJ1-1; 8 bases map to TRBD1. DNA for the CDR3: TGCAGCGTCAACAGGGGGATGAACACTGAAGCTTTCTTT. Amino acids: CSVNRGMNTEAFF.